This T cell receptor (beta chain) was obtained from a study of T cell responses to AZD1222 COVID-19 vaccine (dated by TCRdb to the early 2020s). Background for the entire study: AZD1222 recipients whose second dose came at about 4 weeks and those whose second dose came at about 12 weeks were combined into one group, since spike-specific TCR depth and breadth did not differ between the two schedules. Enrollment into the trials was organized by age into subgroups of 18-55, 56-69 and 70-plus years, and those subgroups contained roughly 150, 30 and 60 TCR-sequenced participants, respectively. A total of under 250 trial participants underwent TCR sequencing, of whom under 220 had received two doses of AZD1222 and around 26 had received two doses of the MenACWY control vaccine. On the study overall, not on this receptor specifically: Most participants were white British and females outnumbered males, and the authors suggested that clonal diversity may have been underestimated. In the small 56-69-year group, the increase in depth fell short of significance, most likely because of low power. Conclusions about previously exposed vaccinees are limited because only six or seven AZD1222 recipients were SARS-CoV-2 seropositive at baseline. The vaccine-associated CD4 TCRs covered the entire spike protein, and the dominant responses fell in regions 160-218 and 743-854. Reportedly, almost half of the unique spike-specific TCRs recognized epitopes lying outside the regions that are mutated in the B.1.351 and B.1.1.7 variants. Because no day 14 peak-response samples were available, the repertoires could be characterized only after the peak T cell response. Spike-specific TCR breadth and depth rose significantly after two AZD1222 doses compared with day 0 and with MenACWY recipients.

In this sample, this clone turned up once. Its binding antigen is unknown. The input lacks base qualities; no much larger clone sits a single base away. The CDR3 regions of human TCRbeta chains were subjected to immunosequencing. As for the original processing: Repertoire TCRs were matched against a reference library of SARS-CoV-2-specific TCRs generated with the MIRA antigen-specificity platform. Breadth was defined as the fraction of unique TCRs that were SARS-CoV-2-associated. Depth was defined as the fraction of total T cells that were SARS-CoV-2-associated. Using the MIRA data, every spike-specific TCR was mapped to the spike region that the TCR reacted to and assigned to either a CD4 or a CD8 class. Log10-transformed breadth and depth values were compared by one-way ANOVA with Sidak's multiple comparisons tests. The immuneACCESS repertoire file appears here via TCRdb, limited to in-frame rearrangements. These files lack a portion of the clones; in checked studies, under half of the deficit traces to unresolved V genes, and the cause of the others is not known. D and trimming were read from the DNA, whereas the V and J calls and clone size are those reported in that table. The sample table shows about 160,000 clones, and approximately 89% are seen once. Approximately 4.8% of the sample rests with the top ten.

Spanning cysteine to phenylalanine, the CDR3 consists of 15 amino acids. Only the CDR3 DNA is retained, 45 bases long and in frame from the first base. Trimming removed 1 base from V and 7 bases from J, leaving 13 bases between the germline ends. The CDR1 and CDR2 encoded by the germline V gene are SGHTA and FQGNSA. The time point tag for this specimen amounts to: baseline before first vaccination. Samples from vaccinated people were obtained from the UK trials COV001 and COV002, which included a single-blind randomized controlled phase 2/3 trial of AZD1222 (ChAdOx1 nCoV-19) in healthy adults. Trial participant PBMC samples were collected at day 0 and day 28 after the second dose for TCRbeta chain sequencing.

Sequencing was performed on peripheral blood, taken on day 0 of AZD1222 vaccination. This chain joins TRBV7-2 to TRBJ1-4, with no D gene named confidently. This TCR came from an adult in good health. The sequence in DNA is TGTGCCAGCAGCTTAGTTGGCCCAACCCTTGAAAAACTGTTTTTT. This is translated as CASSLVGPTLEKLFF.